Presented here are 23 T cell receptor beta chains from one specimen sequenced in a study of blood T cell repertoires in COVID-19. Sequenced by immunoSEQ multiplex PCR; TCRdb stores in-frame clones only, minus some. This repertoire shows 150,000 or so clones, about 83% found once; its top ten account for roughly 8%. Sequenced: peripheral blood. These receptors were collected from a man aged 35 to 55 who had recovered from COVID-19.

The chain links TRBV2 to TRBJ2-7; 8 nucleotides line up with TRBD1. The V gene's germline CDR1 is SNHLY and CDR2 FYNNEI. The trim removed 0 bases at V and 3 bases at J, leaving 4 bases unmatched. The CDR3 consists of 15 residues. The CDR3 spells CASSEAGTGGYEQYF. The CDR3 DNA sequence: TGTGCCAGCAGTGAAGCCGGGACAGGAGGCTACGAGCAGTACTTC.

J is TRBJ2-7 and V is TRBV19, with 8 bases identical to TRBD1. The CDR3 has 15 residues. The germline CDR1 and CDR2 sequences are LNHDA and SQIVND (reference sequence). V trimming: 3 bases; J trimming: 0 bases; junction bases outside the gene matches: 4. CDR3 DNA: TGTGCCAGTAGTATCGGGACAGGAAGCTCCTACGAGCAGTACTTC. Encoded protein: CASSIGTGSSYEQYF.

CDR3 protein: CASEPRRAIGSNEQFF. The CDR3 nucleotides read TGTGCCAGTGAACCGAGGAGGGCAATAGGGTCCAATGAGCAGTTCTTC. The chain has TRBV2 and TRBJ2-1; a possible D gene is TRBD2 (6 bases). Germline V gene sequence: CDR1 SNHLY, CDR2 FYNNEI. Deletions cut 9 bases from V and 6 bases from J, with 24 bases between. The CDR3 length is 16 residues. Variable domain in full (rest from reference TRBV2 and TRBJ2-1): EPEVTQTPSHQVTQMGQEVILRCVPISNHLYFYWYRQILGQKVEFLVSFYNNEISEKSEIFDDQFSVERPDGSNFTLKIRSTKLEDSAMYFCASEPRRAIGSNEQFFGPGTRLTVL.

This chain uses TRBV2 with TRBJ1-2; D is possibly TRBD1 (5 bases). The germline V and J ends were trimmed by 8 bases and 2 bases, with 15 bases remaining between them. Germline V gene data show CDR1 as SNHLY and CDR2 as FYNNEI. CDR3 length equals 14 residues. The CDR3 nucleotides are TGTGCCAGCTCCAGCAGGGTTTTGAACTATGGCTACACCTTC. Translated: CASSSRVLNYGYTF.

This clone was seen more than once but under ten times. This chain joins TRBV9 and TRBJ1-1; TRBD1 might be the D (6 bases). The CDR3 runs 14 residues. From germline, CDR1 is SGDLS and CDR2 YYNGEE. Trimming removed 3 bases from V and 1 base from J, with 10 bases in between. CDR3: CASSGQVSNTEAFF. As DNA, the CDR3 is TGTGCCAGCAGCGGACAGGTCTCGAACACTGAAGCTTTCTTT. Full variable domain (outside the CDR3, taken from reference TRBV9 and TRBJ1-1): DSGVTQTPKHLITATGQRVTLRCSPRSGDLSVYWYQQSLDQGLQFLIQYYNGEERAKGNILERFSAQQFPDLHSELNLSSLELGDSALYFCASSGQVSNTEAFFGQGTRLTVV.

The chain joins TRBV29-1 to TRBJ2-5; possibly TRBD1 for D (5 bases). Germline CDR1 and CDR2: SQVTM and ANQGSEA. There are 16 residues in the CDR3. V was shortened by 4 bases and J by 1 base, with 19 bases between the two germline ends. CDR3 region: CSVGVWGLSLQETQYF. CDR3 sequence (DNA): TGCAGCGTTGGGGTCTGGGGCCTCAGCCTCCAAGAGACCCAGTACTTC.

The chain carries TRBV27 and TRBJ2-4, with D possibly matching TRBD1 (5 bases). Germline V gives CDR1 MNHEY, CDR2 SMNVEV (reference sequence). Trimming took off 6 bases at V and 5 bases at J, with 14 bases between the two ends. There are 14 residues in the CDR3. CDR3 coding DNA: TGTGCCAGCAGCCCCCAGGGCGCCGAAAACATTCAGTACTTC. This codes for CASSPQGAENIQYF.

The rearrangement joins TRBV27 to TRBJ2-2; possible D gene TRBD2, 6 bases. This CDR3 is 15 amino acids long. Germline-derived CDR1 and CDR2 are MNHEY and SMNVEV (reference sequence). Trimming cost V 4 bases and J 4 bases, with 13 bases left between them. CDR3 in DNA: TGTGCCAGCAGTTCTACTAGCCGTAGCACCGGGGAGCTGTTTTTT. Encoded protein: CASSSTSRSTGELFF.

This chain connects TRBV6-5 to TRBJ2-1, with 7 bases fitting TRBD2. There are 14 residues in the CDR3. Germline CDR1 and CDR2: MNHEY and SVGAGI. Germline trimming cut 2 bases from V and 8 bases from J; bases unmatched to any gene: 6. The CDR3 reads CASSYSGKGDEQFF. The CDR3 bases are TGTGCCAGCAGTTACAGCGGGAAAGGAGATGAGCAGTTCTTC.

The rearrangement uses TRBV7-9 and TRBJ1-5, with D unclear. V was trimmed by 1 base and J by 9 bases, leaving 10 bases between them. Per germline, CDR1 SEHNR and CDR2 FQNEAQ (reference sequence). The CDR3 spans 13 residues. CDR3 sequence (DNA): TGTGCCAGCAGCTTAGTCTCCGGTTCGCCCCAGCATTTT. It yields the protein CASSLVSGSPQHF. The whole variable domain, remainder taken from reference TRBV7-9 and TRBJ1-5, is DTGVSQNPRHKITKRGQNVTFRCDPISEHNRLYWYRQTLGQGPEFLTYFQNEAQLEKSRLLSDRFSAERPKGSFSTLEIQRTEQGDSAMYLCASSLVSGSPQHFGDGTRLSIL.

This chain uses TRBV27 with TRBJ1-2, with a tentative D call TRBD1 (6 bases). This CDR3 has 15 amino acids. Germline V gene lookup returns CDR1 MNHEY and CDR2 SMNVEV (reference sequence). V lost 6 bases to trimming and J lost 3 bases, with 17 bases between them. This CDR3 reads CASSSTRDIDYGYTF. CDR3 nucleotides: TGTGCCAGCAGCTCGACCCGGGACATAGACTATGGCTACACCTTC.

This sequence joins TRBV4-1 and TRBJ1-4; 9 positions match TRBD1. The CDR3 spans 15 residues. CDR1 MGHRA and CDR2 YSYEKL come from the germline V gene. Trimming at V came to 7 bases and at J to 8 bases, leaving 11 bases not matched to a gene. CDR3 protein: CASNRDRERGEKLFF. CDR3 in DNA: TGCGCCAGCAACCGGGACAGGGAACGGGGCGAAAAACTGTTTTTT.

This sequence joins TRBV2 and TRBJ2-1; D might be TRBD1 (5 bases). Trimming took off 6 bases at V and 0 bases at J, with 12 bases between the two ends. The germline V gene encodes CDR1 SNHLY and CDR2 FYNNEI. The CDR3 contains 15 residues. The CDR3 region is CASSSRVSSYNEQFF. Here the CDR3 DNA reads TGTGCCAGCAGCAGCAGGGTTAGCTCCTACAATGAGCAGTTCTTC.

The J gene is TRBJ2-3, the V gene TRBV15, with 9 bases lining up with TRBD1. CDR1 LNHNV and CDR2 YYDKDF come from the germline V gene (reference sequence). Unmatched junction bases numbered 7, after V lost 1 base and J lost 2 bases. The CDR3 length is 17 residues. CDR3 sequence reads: CATSRGDRAMYTDTQYF. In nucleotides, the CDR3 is TGTGCCACCAGCAGAGGGGACAGGGCCATGTACACAGATACGCAGTATTTT.

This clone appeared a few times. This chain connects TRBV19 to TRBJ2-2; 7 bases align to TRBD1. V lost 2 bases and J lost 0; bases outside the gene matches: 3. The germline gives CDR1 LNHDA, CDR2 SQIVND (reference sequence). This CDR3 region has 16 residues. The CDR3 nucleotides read TGTGCCAGTAGTATAAGGGGACAGCCGAACACCGGGGAGCTGTTTTTT. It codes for CASSIRGQPNTGELFF. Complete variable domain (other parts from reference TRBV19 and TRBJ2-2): DGGITQSPKYLFRKEGQNVTLSCEQNLNHDAMYWYRQDPGQGLRLIYYSQIVNDFQKGDIAEGYSVSREKKESFPLTVTSAQKNPTAFYLCASSIRGQPNTGELFFGEGSRLTVL.

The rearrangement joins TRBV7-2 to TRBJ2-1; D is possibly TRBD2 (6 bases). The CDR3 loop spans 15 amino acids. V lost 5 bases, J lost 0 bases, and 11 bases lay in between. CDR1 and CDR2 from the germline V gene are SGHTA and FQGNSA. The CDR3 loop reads CASSTSPSSYNEQFF. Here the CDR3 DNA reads TGTGCCAGCAGCACTAGCCCGAGCTCCTACAATGAGCAGTTCTTC. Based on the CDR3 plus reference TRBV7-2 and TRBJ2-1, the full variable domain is GAGVSQSPSNKVTEKGKDVELRCDPISGHTALYWYRQSLGQGLEFLIYFQGNSAPDKSGLPSDRFSAERTGGSVSTLTIQRTQQEDSAVYLCASSTSPSSYNEQFFGPGTRLTVL.

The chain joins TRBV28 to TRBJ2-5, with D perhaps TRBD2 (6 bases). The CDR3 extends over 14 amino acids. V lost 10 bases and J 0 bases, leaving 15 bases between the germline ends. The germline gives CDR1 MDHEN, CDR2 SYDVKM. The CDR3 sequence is CATVSGPYQETQYF. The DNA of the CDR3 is TGTGCCACTGTTAGCGGACCGTACCAAGAGACCCAGTACTTC.

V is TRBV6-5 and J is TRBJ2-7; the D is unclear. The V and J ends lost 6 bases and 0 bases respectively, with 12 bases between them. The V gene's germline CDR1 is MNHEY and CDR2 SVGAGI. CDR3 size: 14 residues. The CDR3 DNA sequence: TGTGCCAGCAGATTGACTTTTAACTCCTACGAGCAGTACTTC. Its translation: CASRLTFNSYEQYF.

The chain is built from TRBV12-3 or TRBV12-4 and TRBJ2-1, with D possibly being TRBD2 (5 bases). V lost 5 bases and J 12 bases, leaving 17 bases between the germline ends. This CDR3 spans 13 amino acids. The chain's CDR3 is CASSRQEGSLQFF. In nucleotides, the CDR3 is TGTGCCAGCAGTCGTCAGGAAGGGAGTCTGCAGTTCTTC.

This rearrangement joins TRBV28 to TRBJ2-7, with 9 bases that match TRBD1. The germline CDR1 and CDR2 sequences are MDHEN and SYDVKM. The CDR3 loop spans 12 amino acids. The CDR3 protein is CAIRDRVNEQYF. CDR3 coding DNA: TGTGCTATCCGGGACAGGGTGAACGAGCAGTACTTC.

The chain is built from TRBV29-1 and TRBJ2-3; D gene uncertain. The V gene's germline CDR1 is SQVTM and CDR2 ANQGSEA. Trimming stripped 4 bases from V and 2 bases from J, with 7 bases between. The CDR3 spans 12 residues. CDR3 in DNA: TGCAGCGTTGGAGCCAACACAGATACGCAGTATTTT. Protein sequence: CSVGANTDTQYF.

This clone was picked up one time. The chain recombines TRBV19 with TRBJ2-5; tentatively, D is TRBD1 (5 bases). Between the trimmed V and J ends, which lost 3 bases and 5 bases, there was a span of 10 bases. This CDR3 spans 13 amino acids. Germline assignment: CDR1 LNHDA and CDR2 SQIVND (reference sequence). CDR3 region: CASSIQGWETQYF. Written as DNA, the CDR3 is TGTGCCAGTAGTATCCAGGGCTGGGAGACCCAGTACTTC.

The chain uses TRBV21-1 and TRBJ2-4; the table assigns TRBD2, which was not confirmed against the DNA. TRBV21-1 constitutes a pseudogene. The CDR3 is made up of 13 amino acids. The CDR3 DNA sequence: TGTGCCAGCAGAAGCGGGGTAAAAAACATTCAGTACTTC. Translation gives CASRSGVKNIQYF.